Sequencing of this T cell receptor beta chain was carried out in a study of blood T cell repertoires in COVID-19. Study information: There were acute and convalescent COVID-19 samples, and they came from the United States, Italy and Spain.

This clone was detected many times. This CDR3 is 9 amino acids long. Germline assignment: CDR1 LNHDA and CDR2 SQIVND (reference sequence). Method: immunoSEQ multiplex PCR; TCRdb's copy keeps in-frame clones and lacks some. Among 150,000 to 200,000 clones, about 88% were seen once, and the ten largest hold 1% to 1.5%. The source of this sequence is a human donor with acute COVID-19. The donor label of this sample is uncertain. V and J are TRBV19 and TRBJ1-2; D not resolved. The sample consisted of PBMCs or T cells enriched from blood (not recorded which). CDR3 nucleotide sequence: TGTGCGGCAGGCCCTGGCTACACCTTC. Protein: CAAGPGYTF.